This T cell receptor (beta chain) was retrieved from a study of T-cell memory formation after mild COVID-19. This clonotype has just a few counts. TCRdb re-analysed the 5' RACE reads in MiXCR, keeping a single row per CDR3 protein. Of roughly 400,000 distinct CDR3 sequences listed, roughly 15% were seen once; the top ten hold around a fifth. Germline V gene lookup returns CDR1 SGHRS and CDR2 YFSETQ. V dropped 7 bases and J dropped 5; count of bases not matched to a gene: 7. The CDR3 covers 14 residues. This sequence originates from a man aged 18 to 30 who had mild COVID-19 (a few samples of this study predate the infection). Cell type and time point are not known. Sample: PBMCs or a T cell subset sorted from them (not recorded which). This chain joins TRBV5-1 and TRBJ2-1, with 9 bases lining up with TRBD1. The CDR3 sequence: CASSRTGADNEQFF. CDR3 coding DNA: TGCGCCAGCTCCCGGACAGGGGCCGACAATGAGCAGTTCTTC.